A single sample gave rise to the 26 T cell receptor beta chains below, sequenced in a study of shared clonotypes between healthy human individuals. Some clones are missing from TCRdb's copy, which holds only in-frame ones; the method was immunoSEQ multiplex PCR. The sample lists over a million clones; roughly 96% were seen once. Specimen: naive CD4+ T cells sorted from blood. Subset defined: CD45RA+ positively selected. The source of these receptors is a man aged 25 to 40 in good health.

The gene calls are TRBV19 and TRBJ1-5, with 11 bases that match TRBD1. Germline V gene data show CDR1 as LNHDA and CDR2 as SQIVND (reference sequence). The CDR3 length is 14 residues. V gave up 5 bases and J gave up 7 bases; unmatched junction bases: 4. The CDR3 region is CASSPRTGGQPQHF. The CDR3 region has the DNA TGTGCCAGTAGTCCCCGGACAGGGGGCCAGCCCCAGCATTTT.

The chain recombines TRBV5-1 with TRBJ2-5; 11 bases are a match to TRBD2. This CDR3 has 15 amino acids. Germline-derived CDR1 and CDR2 are SGHRS and YFSETQ. V dropped 1 base and J dropped 5; count of bases not matched to a gene: 4. The CDR3 DNA reads TGCGCCAGCAGCTTGTATAGCGGGAGGGAGGAGACCCAGTACTTC. Amino acids: CASSLYSGREETQYF.

CDR3 nucleotides: TGTGCCAGTAGGAGCCTCGGGCTTCTCAACACTGAAGCTTTCTTT. This translates into CASRSLGLLNTEAFF. The chain carries TRBV19 and TRBJ1-1; D gene unclear. In germline, CDR1 is LNHDA, CDR2 SQIVND (reference sequence). CDR3 length: 15 amino acids. V was cut by 6 bases and J by 2 bases, with 16 bases left in between.

This chain uses TRBV5-5 with TRBJ2-3, with 8 bases matching TRBD1. V was pared by 2 bases and J by 1 base, with 9 bases of the junction left unmatched. CDR1 SGHKS and CDR2 YYEKEE come from the germline V gene (reference sequence). The CDR3 covers 17 residues. CDR3 amino acids: CASSLPAGQGGTDTQYF. In DNA form, the CDR3 reads TGTGCCAGCAGCTTACCAGCCGGACAGGGCGGCACAGATACGCAGTATTTT. The full variable domain, with the rest looked up from reference TRBV5-5 and TRBJ2-3, is DAGVTQSPTHLIKTRGQQVTLRCSPISGHKSVSWYQQVLGQGPQFIFQYYEKEERGRGNFPDRFSARQFPNYSSELNVNALLLGDSALYLCASSLPAGQGGTDTQYFGPGTRLTVL.

This clone was found once. The chain has TRBV19 and TRBJ2-6, with unresolved D. CDR1 is LNHDA and CDR2 is SQIVND in the germline V gene (reference sequence). With 0 bases removed from V and 2 bases from J, the gap between germline ends came to 5 bases. This CDR3 spans 15 amino acids. The CDR3 bases are TGTGCCAGTAGTATAGAGGGGACTGGGGCCAACGTCCTGACTTTC. Amino acids: CASSIEGTGANVLTF.

Notes on this clone: The same CDR3 also results from other DNA sequences found in this sample. CDR3 residues: CASSFLYEQYF. For the CDR3, the DNA is TGTGCCAGCAGTTTTCTCTACGAGCAGTACTTC. The V and J genes are TRBV28 and TRBJ2-7, with D uncertain. Germline lookup yields CDR1 MDHEN and CDR2 SYDVKM. CDR3 length equals 11 residues. Trimming stripped 3 bases from V and 3 bases from J, with 3 bases between.

The rearrangement links TRBV28 to TRBJ2-7; D not resolved. The CDR3 extends over 13 amino acids. The V end lost 3 bases, the J end lost 2 bases, and 8 bases lay between the germline ends. In germline, CDR1 is MDHEN, CDR2 SYDVKM. CDR3 DNA: TGTGCCAGCAGTTTGAGGATCCCCTACGAGCAGTACTTC. Protein sequence: CASSLRIPYEQYF.

The J gene is TRBJ2-3, the V gene TRBV5-1; 12 bases match TRBD2. Germline V gene data show CDR1 as SGHRS and CDR2 as YFSETQ. The length of the CDR3 is 15 residues. Trimming cost V 4 bases and J 2 bases; bases outside gene matches: 2. The CDR3 nucleotides are TGCGCCAGCAGCGGACTAGCGGGGTCCACAGATACGCAGTATTTT. Its translation is CASSGLAGSTDTQYF.

The chain joins TRBV5-1 to TRBJ1-3; D unclear. Trimming left V 4 bases short and J 0 bases short, with 11 bases between. This CDR3 contains 15 residues. Germline CDR1 reads SGHRS; CDR2 reads YFSETQ. The CDR3 here is CASSTASDSGNTIYF. The DNA for the CDR3 is TGCGCCAGCAGCACGGCTTCGGACTCTGGAAACACCATATATTTT.

V is TRBV27 and J is TRBJ2-4; 11 bases are shared with TRBD2. V lost 6 bases, J lost 8 bases, and 9 bases stayed unmatched. The CDR3 runs 15 residues. Germline V gene lookup returns CDR1 MNHEY and CDR2 SMNVEV (reference sequence). The CDR3 loop reads CASSRSTSGSYIQYF. CDR3 bases: TGTGCCAGCAGCCGTTCAACTAGCGGGAGTTACATTCAGTACTTC.

The chain uses TRBV25-1 and TRBJ2-1, with 9 nucleotides matching TRBD2. This CDR3 spans 15 amino acids. With V trimmed by 5 bases and J by 4 bases, 6 bases remained unmatched. Germline loops: CDR1 MGHDK, CDR2 SYGVNS. CDR3: CASSNPSGAYNEQFF. CDR3 coding DNA: TGTGCCAGCAGTAACCCTAGCGGGGCTTACAATGAGCAGTTCTTC.

In DNA form, the CDR3 reads TGTGCCAGCAGTTACTCCGGTGGAGGGAACGAGCAGTACTTC. Its protein product is CASSYSGGGNEQYF. This chain connects TRBV6-6 to TRBJ2-7; a possible D gene is TRBD2 (6 bases). CDR1 and CDR2 (germline): MNHNY, SVGAGI (reference sequence). The CDR3 is 14 residues long. Trimming stripped 0 bases from V and 5 bases from J, with 11 bases between.

V and J are TRBV5-1 and TRBJ2-6, with D maybe TRBD1 (5 bases). Trimming took off 2 bases at V and 0 bases at J, with 15 bases between the two ends. Germline CDR1 is SGHRS and CDR2 is YFSETQ. The CDR3 consists of 18 residues. The CDR3 coding sequence is TGCGCCAGCAGCTTCGAACAGGTTCTTTCCTCTGGGGCCAACGTCCTGACTTTC. Translating gives CASSFEQVLSSGANVLTF.

This rearrangement joins TRBV5-1 to TRBJ2-5; D remains ambiguous. The CDR3 has 15 residues. The V and J ends lost 1 base and 5 bases respectively, with 15 bases between them. Germline V gene sequence: CDR1 SGHRS, CDR2 YFSETQ. Here the CDR3 DNA reads TGCGCCAGCAGCTTGTCGCCGCCGAGCGCGGAGACCCAGTACTTC. Residues: CASSLSPPSAETQYF.

This rearrangement joins TRBV19 to TRBJ2-5, with TRBD2 matching 14 bases. Unmatched junction bases numbered 4, after V lost 6 bases and J lost 4 bases. The CDR3 is 15 amino acids. The germline V gene encodes CDR1 LNHDA and CDR2 SQIVND (reference sequence). CDR3 residues: CASRIGLAGGETQYF. For the CDR3, the DNA is TGTGCCAGTAGAATCGGACTAGCGGGAGGAGAGACCCAGTACTTC.

J is TRBJ2-3 and V is TRBV5-1; either TRBD1 or TRBD2 may supply D (5 bases each). Between the trimmed V and J ends, which lost 5 bases and 3 bases, there was a span of 16 bases. Germline CDR1 and CDR2: SGHRS and YFSETQ. There are 15 residues in the CDR3. CDR3 in amino acids: CASRRDGLGTDTQYF. CDR3 bases: TGCGCCAGCAGGAGGGACGGTCTCGGAACAGATACGCAGTATTTT.

This chain links TRBV2 with TRBJ1-5; possible D gene TRBD1, 5 bases. The CDR3 extends over 14 amino acids. V dropped 6 bases and J dropped 6 bases, with 15 bases sitting between them. Germline V lookup: CDR1 SNHLY, CDR2 FYNNEI. The CDR3 is CASSPSAGSQPQHF. The CDR3 nucleotides are TGTGCCAGCAGCCCTTCGGCAGGGAGTCAGCCCCAGCATTTT.

The genes are TRBV27 and TRBJ2-3; no firm D call. V lost 0 bases, J lost 4 bases, and 8 bases lay in between. The germline CDR1 and CDR2 sequences are MNHEY and SMNVEV (reference sequence). This CDR3 has 14 amino acids. CDR3: CASSLSTIADTQYF. The CDR3 bases are TGTGCCAGCAGTTTATCGACCATCGCAGATACGCAGTATTTT.

The chain recombines TRBV15 with TRBJ2-2, with 10 bases fitting TRBD2. The V gene end was trimmed by 5 bases and the J gene end by 0 bases; junction bases not matched to a gene: 9. CDR3 length: 18 residues. The germline V gene has CDR1 LNHNV and CDR2 YYDKDF (reference sequence). In DNA form, the CDR3 reads TGTGCCACCAGCGGAAGACTAGCGGGCCAAACGAACACCGGGGAGCTGTTTTTT. This codes for CATSGRLAGQTNTGELFF. The entire variable domain, with the rest obtained from reference TRBV15 and TRBJ2-2, is as follows: DAMVIQNPRYQVTQFGKPVTLSCSQTLNHNVMYWYQQKSSQAPKLLFHYYDKDFNNEADTPDNFQSRRPNTSFCFLDIRSPGLGDTAMYLCATSGRLAGQTNTGELFFGEGSRLTVL.

The genes are TRBV28 and TRBJ2-7; a possible D gene is TRBD1 (5 bases). V shed 8 bases and J shed 6 bases, with 23 bases lying between them. This CDR3 has 15 residues. CDR1 MDHEN and CDR2 SYDVKM come from the germline V gene. The CDR3 DNA reads TGTGCCAGCCACACTAACTTGGGCAGGGTCAGCGAGCAGTACTTC. Its translation is CASHTNLGRVSEQYF.

The rearrangement links TRBV10-3 to TRBJ2-7; TRBD2 might be the D (5 bases). The germline V gene encodes CDR1 ENHRY and CDR2 SYGVKD. Trimming left V 4 bases short and J 5 bases short, with 18 bases between. The CDR3 contains 15 residues. Here the CDR3 reads CAISASGMGVDEQYF. For the CDR3, the DNA is TGTGCCATCAGTGCCTCGGGGATGGGAGTTGACGAGCAGTACTTC.

This clone appeared a single time. The same CDR3 also results from other DNA sequences found in this sample. The chain joins TRBV5-1 to TRBJ2-3, with 13 bases matching TRBD2. Germline CDR1 and CDR2: SGHRS and YFSETQ. The J segment lost 4 bases and the V segment lost 4 bases, leaving 6 bases of the junction unmatched. This CDR3 is built from 16 residues. CDR3 residues: CASSLGLAGVPDTQYF. DNA for the CDR3: TGCGCCAGCAGCCTCGGACTAGCGGGAGTTCCAGATACGCAGTATTTT.

This sequence joins TRBV28 and TRBJ1-2; D unresolved. The V gene lost 4 bases and the J gene lost 4 bases, with 10 bases spanning the gap. Germline CDR1 is MDHEN and CDR2 is SYDVKM. The length of the CDR3 is 13 residues. The CDR3 DNA reads as TGTGCCAGCAGTTCGCGGGCAGGCTATGGCTACACCTTC. The encoded protein is CASSSRAGYGYTF.

The genes are TRBV28 and TRBJ1-2, with a tentative D call TRBD1 (5 bases). The germline V gene encodes CDR1 MDHEN and CDR2 SYDVKM. V was pared by 6 bases and J by 1 base, with 12 bases between. This CDR3 is built from 14 residues. The CDR3 nucleotides are TGTGCCAGCAGAGGGACGGGAGATAACTATGGCTACACCTTC. It encodes CASRGTGDNYGYTF.

This clone has a single count. The genes are TRBV7-7 and TRBJ2-2; the D is unclear. Germline V CDR1 and CDR2: SSHAT, FNYEAQ (reference sequence). The ends were cut back, 1 base at V and 5 bases at J, with 11 bases in the middle. This CDR3 region has 15 residues. CDR3 coding DNA: TGTGCCAGCAGCTTAGGACAATCCTCGACCGGGGAGCTGTTTTTT. This gives the protein CASSLGQSSTGELFF.

J is TRBJ2-5 and V is TRBV11-2, with D hard to call. Trimming took off 7 bases at V and 4 bases at J, with 7 bases between the two ends. The CDR3 consists of 11 residues. Germline V gene lookup returns CDR1 SGHAT and CDR2 FQNNGV. CDR3 bases: TGTGCCAGCACTACGGGAGAGACCCAGTACTTC. Encoded protein: CASTTGETQYF.